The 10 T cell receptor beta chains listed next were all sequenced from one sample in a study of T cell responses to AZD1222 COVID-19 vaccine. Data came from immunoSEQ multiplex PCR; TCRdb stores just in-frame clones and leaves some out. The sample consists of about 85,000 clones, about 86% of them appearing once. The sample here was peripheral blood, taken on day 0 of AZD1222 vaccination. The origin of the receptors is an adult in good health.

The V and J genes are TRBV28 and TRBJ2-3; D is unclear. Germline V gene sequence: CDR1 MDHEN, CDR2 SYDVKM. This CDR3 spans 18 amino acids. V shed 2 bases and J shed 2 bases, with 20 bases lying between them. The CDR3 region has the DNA TGTGCCAGCAGTTTAGGGGAACTGCTGACCCCGTTCACAGATACGCAGTATTTT. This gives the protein CASSLGELLTPFTDTQYF.

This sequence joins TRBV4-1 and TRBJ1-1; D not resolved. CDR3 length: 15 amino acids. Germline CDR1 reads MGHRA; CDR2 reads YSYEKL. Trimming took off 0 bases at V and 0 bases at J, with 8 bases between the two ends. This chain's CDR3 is CASSQDWPVNTEAFF. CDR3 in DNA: TGCGCCAGCAGCCAAGATTGGCCAGTGAACACTGAAGCTTTCTTT.

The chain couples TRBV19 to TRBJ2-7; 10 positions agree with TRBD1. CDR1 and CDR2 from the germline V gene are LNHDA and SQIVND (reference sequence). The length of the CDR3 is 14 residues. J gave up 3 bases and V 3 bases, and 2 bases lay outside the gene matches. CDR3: CASSIRTGGYEQYF. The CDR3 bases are TGTGCCAGTAGTATCCGGACAGGGGGCTACGAGCAGTACTTC. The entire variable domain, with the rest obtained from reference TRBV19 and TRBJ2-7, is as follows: DGGITQSPKYLFRKEGQNVTLSCEQNLNHDAMYWYRQDPGQGLRLIYYSQIVNDFQKGDIAEGYSVSREKKESFPLTVTSAQKNPTAFYLCASSIRTGGYEQYFGPGTRLTVT.

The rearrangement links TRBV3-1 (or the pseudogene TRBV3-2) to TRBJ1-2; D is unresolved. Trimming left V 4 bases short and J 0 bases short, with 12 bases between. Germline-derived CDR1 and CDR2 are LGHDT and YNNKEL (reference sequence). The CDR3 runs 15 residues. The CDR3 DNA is TGTGCCAGCAGCCCGACCGACACTCCTAACTATGGCTACACCTTC. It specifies CASSPTDTPNYGYTF.

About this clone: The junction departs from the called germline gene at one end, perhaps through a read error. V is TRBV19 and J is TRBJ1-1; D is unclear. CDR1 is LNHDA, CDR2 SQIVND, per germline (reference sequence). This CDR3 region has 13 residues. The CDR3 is CASSAPEGRRVTF. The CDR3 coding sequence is TGTGCCAGTAGTGCGCCGGAAGGTAGAAGGGTGACTTTT.

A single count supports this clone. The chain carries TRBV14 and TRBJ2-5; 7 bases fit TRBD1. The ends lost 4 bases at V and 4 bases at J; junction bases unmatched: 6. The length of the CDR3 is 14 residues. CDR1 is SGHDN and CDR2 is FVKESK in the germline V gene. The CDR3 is CASSRLGTAETQYF. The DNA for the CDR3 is TGTGCCAGCAGCCGTCTCGGGACAGCAGAGACCCAGTACTTC.

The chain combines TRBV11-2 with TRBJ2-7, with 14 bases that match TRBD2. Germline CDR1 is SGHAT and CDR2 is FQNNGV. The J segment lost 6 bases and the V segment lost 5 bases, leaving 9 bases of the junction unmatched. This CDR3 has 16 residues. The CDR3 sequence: CASSPGTSGRRGEQYF. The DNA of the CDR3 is TGTGCCAGCAGCCCCGGGACTAGCGGGAGACGGGGCGAGCAGTACTTC. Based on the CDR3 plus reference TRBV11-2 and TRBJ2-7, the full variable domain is EAGVAQSPRYKIIEKRQSVAFWCNPISGHATLYWYQQILGQGPKLLIQFQNNGVVDDSQLPKDRFSAERLKGVDSTLKIQPAKLEDSAVYLCASSPGTSGRRGEQYFGPGTRLTVT.

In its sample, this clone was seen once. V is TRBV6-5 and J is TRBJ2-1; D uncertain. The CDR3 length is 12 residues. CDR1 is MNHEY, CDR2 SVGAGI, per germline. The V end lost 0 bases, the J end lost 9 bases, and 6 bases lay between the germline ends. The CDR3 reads CASSYSSSEQFF. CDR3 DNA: TGTGCCAGCAGTTACTCGAGTAGTGAGCAGTTCTTC.

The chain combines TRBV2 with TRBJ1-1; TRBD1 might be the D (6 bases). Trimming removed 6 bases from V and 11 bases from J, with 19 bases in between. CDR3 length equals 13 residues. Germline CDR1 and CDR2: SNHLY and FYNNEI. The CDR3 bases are TGTGCCAGCAGCCCCCAGTGGGGGCGAGGGGCTTTCTTT. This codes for CASSPQWGRGAFF.

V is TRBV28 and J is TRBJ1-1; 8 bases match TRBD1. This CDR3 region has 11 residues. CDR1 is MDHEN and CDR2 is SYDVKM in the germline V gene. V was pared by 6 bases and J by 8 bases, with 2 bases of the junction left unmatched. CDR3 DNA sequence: TGTGCCAGCAGCACAGGGGGGGAAGCTTTCTTT. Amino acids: CASSTGGEAFF.